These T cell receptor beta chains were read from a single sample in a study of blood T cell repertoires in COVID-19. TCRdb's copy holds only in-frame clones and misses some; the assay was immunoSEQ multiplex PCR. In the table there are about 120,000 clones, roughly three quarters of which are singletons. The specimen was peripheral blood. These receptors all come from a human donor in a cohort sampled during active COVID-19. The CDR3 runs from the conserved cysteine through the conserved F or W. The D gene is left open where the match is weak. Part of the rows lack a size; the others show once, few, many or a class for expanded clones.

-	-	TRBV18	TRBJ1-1	CASSPPGGRGNTEAFF	TGTGCCAGCTCACCACCGGGTGGTAGGGGTAACACTGAAGCTTTCTTT
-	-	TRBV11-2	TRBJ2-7	CASSLTTGAHEQYF	TGTGCCAGCAGCTTAACCACGGGAGCCCACGAGCAGTACTTC
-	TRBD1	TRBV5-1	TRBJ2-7	CASSLDPTGTGDSYEQYF	TGCGCCAGCAGCTTGGACCCGACAGGGACAGGCGACTCCTACGAGCAGTACTTC
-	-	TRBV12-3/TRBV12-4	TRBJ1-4	CASDGATNEKLFF	TGTGCCAGCGATGGGGCTACTAATGAAAAACTGTTTTTT
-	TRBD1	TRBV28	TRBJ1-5	CASSSTGGEFNQPQHF	TGTGCCAGCAGTTCGACAGGGGGCGAGTTCAATCAGCCCCAGCATTTT
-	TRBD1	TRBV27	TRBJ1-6	CASSLWLRQGTLNSPLHF	TGTGCCAGCAGTTTATGGCTCAGACAGGGTACTCTCAATTCACCCCTCCACTTT
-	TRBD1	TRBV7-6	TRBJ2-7	CASSPTPGTGGYEQYF	TGTGCCAGCAGCCCCACCCCCGGGACAGGAGGCTACGAGCAGTACTTC
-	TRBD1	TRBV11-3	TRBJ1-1	CASSLDSGGTEAFF	TGTGCCAGCAGCTTAGATTCAGGGGGCACTGAAGCTTTCTTT
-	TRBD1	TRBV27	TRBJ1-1	CASSWRDSRNTEAFF	TGTGCCAGCAGTTGGCGGGACAGCAGAAACACTGAAGCTTTCTTT
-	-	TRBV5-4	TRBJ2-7	CASSLAGSYEQYF	TGTGCCAGCAGCTTGGCCGGGAGCTACGAGCAGTACTTC
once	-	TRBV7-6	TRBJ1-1	CASSVNRVDTEAFF	TGTGCCAGCAGTGTCAACAGGGTGGACACTGAAGCTTTCTTT
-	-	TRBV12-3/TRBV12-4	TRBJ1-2	CASSPLSYYGYTF	TGTGCCAGCAGCCCCCTTTCGTACTATGGCTACACCTTC
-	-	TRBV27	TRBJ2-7	CASSFRGSSSYEQYF	TGTGCCAGCAGTTTTAGAGGGTCGAGCTCCTACGAGCAGTACTTC
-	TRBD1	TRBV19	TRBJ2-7	CASSPARTGAYEQYF	TGTGCCAGTAGCCCGGCGAGGACAGGGGCCTACGAGCAGTACTTC
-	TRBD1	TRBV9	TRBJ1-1	CASSGTDTEAFF	TGTGCCAGCAGTGGGACAGACACTGAAGCTTTCTTT
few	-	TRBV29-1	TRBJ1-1	CSVERGPEAFF	TGCAGCGTTGAGCGGGGGCCTGAAGCTTTCTTT
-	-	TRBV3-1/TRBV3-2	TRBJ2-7	CASSQFPTYEQYF	TGTGCCAGCAGCCAATTCCCAACCTACGAGCAGTACTTC
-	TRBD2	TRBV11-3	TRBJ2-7	CASSQRGLAASYEQYF	TGTGCCAGCAGCCAGAGGGGACTAGCGGCCTCCTACGAGCAGTACTTC
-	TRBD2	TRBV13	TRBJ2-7	CASSSGLATYEQYF	TGTGCCAGCAGCTCTGGACTAGCGACATACGAGCAGTACTTC
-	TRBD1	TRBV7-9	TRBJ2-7	CASSLGQGAIYEQYF	TGTGCCAGCAGCCTCGGACAGGGGGCCATCTACGAGCAGTACTTC
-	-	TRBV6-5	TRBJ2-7	CASLTRGSSYEQYF	TGTGCCAGTTTAACCAGGGGCAGCTCCTACGAGCAGTACTTC
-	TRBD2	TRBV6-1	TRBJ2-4	CASSEALAGAGLAKNIQYF	TGTGCCAGCAGTGAAGCGTTAGCGGGGGCTGGTCTAGCCAAAAACATTCAGTACTTC
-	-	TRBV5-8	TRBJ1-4	CASSLLTAGYEKLFF	TGTGCCAGCAGCTTGTTAACAGCCGGATATGAAAAACTGTTTTTT
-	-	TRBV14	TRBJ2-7	CASSQDQTYEQYF	TGTGCCAGCAGCCAAGACCAAACCTACGAGCAGTACTTC
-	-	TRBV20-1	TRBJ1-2	CSAKTGYGYTF	TGCAGTGCTAAAACAGGGTATGGCTACACCTTC
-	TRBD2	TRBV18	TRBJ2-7	CASSLTTGTSGVREYEQYF	TGTGCCAGCTCCCTTACAACCGGGACTAGCGGGGTAAGGGAATACGAGCAGTACTTC
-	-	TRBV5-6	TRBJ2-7	CASSFPRQDYEQYF	TGTGCCAGCAGTTTTCCCAGACAGGACTACGAGCAGTACTTC
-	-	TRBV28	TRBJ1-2	CATRQERPYGYTF	TGTGCCACTCGACAGGAGCGGCCCTATGGCTACACCTTC
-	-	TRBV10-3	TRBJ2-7	CAISEPDRTYEQYF	TGTGCCATCAGTGAACCGGACAGAACCTACGAGCAGTACTTC
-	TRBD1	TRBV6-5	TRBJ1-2	CASSRDSRNYGYTF	TGTGCCAGCAGCCGGGACAGCCGGAACTATGGCTACACCTTC
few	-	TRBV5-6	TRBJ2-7	CASSSFRDNYEQYF	TGTGCCAGCAGCTCCTTCCGGGACAACTACGAGCAGTACTTC
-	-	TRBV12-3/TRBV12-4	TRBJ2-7	CASSPGTYEQYF	TGTGCCAGCAGTCCCGGGACATACGAGCAGTACTTC
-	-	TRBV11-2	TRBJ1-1	CASSQESGWNTEAFF	TGTGCCAGCAGCCAAGAATCAGGATGGAACACTGAAGCTTTCTTT
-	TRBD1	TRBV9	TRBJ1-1	CASSVDRGRGNTEAFF	TGTGCCAGCAGCGTCGACAGGGGCAGAGGGAACACTGAAGCTTTCTTT
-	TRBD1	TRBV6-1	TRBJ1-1	CASSEGQGAFTEAFF	TGTGCCAGCAGTGAAGGACAGGGGGCGTTCACTGAAGCTTTCTTT
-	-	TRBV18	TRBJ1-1	CASCGLRNTEAFF	TGTGCCAGCTGTGGGCTTAGGAACACTGAAGCTTTCTTT
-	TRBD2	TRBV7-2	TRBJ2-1	CASSPRLAGGVQFF	TGTGCCAGCAGCCCCCGACTAGCGGGAGGGGTGCAGTTCTTC
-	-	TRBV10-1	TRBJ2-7	CASSESNSYEQYF	TGCGCCAGCAGTGAGTCTAACAGCTACGAGCAGTACTTC
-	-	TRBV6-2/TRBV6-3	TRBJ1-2	CASSYPQGSGYTF	TGTGCCAGCAGTTACCCACAGGGCTCTGGCTACACCTTC